This entry describes one T cell receptor (beta chain). As yet, its antigen is unknown. The data are from a study of cytomegalovirus exposure and HLA in healthy donors. Study findings and constraints: In a later analysis, a genetic analysis reported fewer productive-TCR N-insertions in an Asian-associated ancestry cluster than the cohort average.

The PCR had 60 Vbeta and 13 Jbeta primers. Clones were read by immunoSEQ multiplex PCR, and TCRdb kept only the in-frame ones, dropping some. This sample has about 110,000 clones, with approximately 78% found just once. CDR3 size: 13 residues. Looked up from germline, CDR1 is SNHLY and CDR2 is FYNNEI. Trimming cost V 3 bases and J 6 bases, with 9 bases left between them. The chain joins TRBV2 to TRBJ1-5; tentatively, D is TRBD1 (5 bases). The TCR originated in a man aged 25 to 45 in good health and CMV-seropositive. The source material was PBMCs. Here the CDR3 DNA reads TGTGCCAGCAGTGACAGGGCCCCTCAGCCCCAGCATTTT. Protein: CASSDRAPQPQHF.